This is a list of T cell receptor beta chains from one sample in a study of T cell responses to AZD1222 COVID-19 vaccine. Repertoires were generated with immunoSEQ multiplex PCR, while TCRdb's copy carries only in-frame clones and drops some. The sample includes more than 120,000 clones, approximately 88% of them seen just once. The sequencing used peripheral blood, collected 28 days after the second dose of the MenACWY control vaccine. These receptors came from an adult who received the MenACWY meningococcal vaccine as a control. CDR3s leave out the opening cysteine and the closing phenylalanine or tryptophan. Part of the rows lack a size; the others show once, few, many or a class for expanded clones.

abundance | j_gene | v_gene | CDR3aa
NA | TRBJ2-1 | TRBV4-3 | ASSPRSGGNEQF
NA | TRBJ1-5 | TRBV7-2 | ASSLEFGQPQH
NA | TRBJ2-6 | TRBV7-2 | ASSYGGASSGANVLT
many | TRBJ1-1 | TRBV5-1 | ASSLVGGGNTEAF
NA | TRBJ1-2 | TRBV7-3 | ASSPDASYGYT
NA | TRBJ1-1 | TRBV6-5 | ASSFPGNAEAF
NA | TRBJ1-1 | TRBV6-5 | ASSYGRGRTEAF
NA | TRBJ2-1 | TRBV6-5 | ASRKGQGWNEQF
few | TRBJ2-7 | TRBV5-6 | ASSFRDVKAYEQY
NA | TRBJ2-1 | TRBV24-1 | ATSDPGQDYNEQF
NA | TRBJ1-1 | TRBV2 | ASSEVGATSTEAF
NA | TRBJ1-1 | TRBV7-3 | ASSSEQNTEAF
once | TRBJ2-1 | TRBV21-1 | ASSIYRTSGSGDEQF
NA | TRBJ2-7 | TRBV7-8 | ASSLGPLDPYRCEQY
few | TRBJ2-2 | TRBV25-1 | ASSRGNTGELF
NA | TRBJ2-3 | TRBV10-3 | AIWADTQY
NA | TRBJ1-6 | TRBV19 | ASMDSNLSPLH